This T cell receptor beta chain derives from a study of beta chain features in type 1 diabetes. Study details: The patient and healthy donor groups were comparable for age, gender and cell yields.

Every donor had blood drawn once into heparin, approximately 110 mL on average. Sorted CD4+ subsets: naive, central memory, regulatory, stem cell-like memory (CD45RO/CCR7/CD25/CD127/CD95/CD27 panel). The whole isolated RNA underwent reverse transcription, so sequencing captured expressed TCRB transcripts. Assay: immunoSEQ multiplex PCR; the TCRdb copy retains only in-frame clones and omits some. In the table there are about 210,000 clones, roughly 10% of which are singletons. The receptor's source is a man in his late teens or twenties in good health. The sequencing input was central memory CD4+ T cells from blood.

CDR3 region: CASRIQIAGPTDTQYF. Here the CDR3 DNA reads TGTGCCAGCAGAATCCAGATAGCGGGGCCCACAGATACGCAGTATTTT. J is TRBJ2-3 and V is TRBV5-6; TRBD2 aligns across 8 bases. The V and J ends lost 5 bases and 2 bases, in that order; junction bases with no gene match: 10. The V gene's germline CDR1 is SGHDT and CDR2 YYEEEE. The CDR3 is 16 residues long.